This entry features one T cell receptor beta chain sequence. Its antigen is not identified. This sample was included in a study of cytomegalovirus exposure and HLA in healthy donors. Whole-study context: The 130 or so validation repertoires, a later analysis reported, used the same platform as the approximately 700 first-cohort repertoires. The study, taken as a whole, reports: The classifier, whose performance was assessed in both the original and validation cohorts, reportedly diagnosed cytomegalovirus status with high specificity and sensitivity.

Assay used: immunoSEQ multiplex PCR; TCRdb lists only in-frame clones, some missing. Here the sample spans more than 130,000 clones, 70% to 90% being singletons. V lost 5 bases and J lost 3; bases outside the gene matches: 11. CDR3 size: 16 residues. Germline V lookup: CDR1 MRHNA, CDR2 SNTAGT. The TCR originated in a woman under 30 in good health and CMV-seropositive. The chain has TRBV6-4 and TRBJ2-7, with 9 bases aligning to TRBD1. Sequenced material: PBMCs. The CDR3 protein is CASSLGPPGQGYEQYF. DNA for the CDR3: TGTGCCAGCAGTTTGGGCCCTCCGGGACAGGGCTACGAGCAGTACTTC.